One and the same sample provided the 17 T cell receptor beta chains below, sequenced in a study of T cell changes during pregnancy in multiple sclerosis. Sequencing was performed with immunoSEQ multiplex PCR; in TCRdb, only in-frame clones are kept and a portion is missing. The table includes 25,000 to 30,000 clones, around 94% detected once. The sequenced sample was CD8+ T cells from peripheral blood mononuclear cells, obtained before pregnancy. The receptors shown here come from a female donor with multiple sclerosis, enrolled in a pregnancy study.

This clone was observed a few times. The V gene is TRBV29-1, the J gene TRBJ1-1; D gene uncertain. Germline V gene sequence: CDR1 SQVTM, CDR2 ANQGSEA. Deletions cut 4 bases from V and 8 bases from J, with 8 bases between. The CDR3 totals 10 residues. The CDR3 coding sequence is TGCAGCGTTGGTTCGGGGGAAGCTTTCTTT. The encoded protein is CSVGSGEAFF.

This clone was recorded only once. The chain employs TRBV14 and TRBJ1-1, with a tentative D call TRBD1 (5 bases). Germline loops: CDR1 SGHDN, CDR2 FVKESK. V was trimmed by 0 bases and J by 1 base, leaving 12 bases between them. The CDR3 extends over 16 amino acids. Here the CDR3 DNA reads TGTGCCAGCAGCCAAGAAATCAGACAGACGAACACTGAAGCTTTCTTT. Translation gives CASSQEIRQTNTEAFF. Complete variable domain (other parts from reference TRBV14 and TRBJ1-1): EAGVTQFPSHSVIEKGQTVTLRCDPISGHDNLYWYRRVMGKEIKFLLHFVKESKQDESGMPNNRFLAERTGGTYSTLKVQPAELEDSGVYFCASSQEIRQTNTEAFFGQGTRLTVV.

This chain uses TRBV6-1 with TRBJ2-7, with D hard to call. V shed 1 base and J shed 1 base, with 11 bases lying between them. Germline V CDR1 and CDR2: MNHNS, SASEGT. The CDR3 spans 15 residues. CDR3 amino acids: CASSEEYGESYEQYF. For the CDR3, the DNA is TGTGCCAGCAGTGAAGAATATGGAGAATCCTACGAGCAGTACTTC.

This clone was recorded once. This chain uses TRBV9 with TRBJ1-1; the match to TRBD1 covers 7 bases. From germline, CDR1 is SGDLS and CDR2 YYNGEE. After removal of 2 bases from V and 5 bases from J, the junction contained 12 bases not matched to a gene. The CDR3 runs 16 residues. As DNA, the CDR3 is TGTGCCAGCAGCGTTTCCCCGACAGGGACGGGAACTGAAGCTTTCTTT. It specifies CASSVSPTGTGTEAFF.

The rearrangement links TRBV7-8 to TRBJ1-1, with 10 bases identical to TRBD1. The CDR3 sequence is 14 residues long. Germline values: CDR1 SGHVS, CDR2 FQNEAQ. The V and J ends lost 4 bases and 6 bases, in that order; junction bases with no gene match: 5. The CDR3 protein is CASSSGQGSAEAFF. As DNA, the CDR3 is TGTGCCAGCAGCTCGGGACAGGGGTCGGCTGAAGCTTTCTTT.

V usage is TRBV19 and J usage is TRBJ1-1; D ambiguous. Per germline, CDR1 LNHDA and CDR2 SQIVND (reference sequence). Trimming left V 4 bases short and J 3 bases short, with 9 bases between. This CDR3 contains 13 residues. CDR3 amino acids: CASSNGGHTEAFF. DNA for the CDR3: TGTGCCAGTAGTAATGGCGGGCACACTGAAGCTTTCTTT. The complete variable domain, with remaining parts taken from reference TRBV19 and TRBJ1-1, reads DGGITQSPKYLFRKEGQNVTLSCEQNLNHDAMYWYRQDPGQGLRLIYYSQIVNDFQKGDIAEGYSVSREKKESFPLTVTSAQKNPTAFYLCASSNGGHTEAFFGQGTRLTVV.

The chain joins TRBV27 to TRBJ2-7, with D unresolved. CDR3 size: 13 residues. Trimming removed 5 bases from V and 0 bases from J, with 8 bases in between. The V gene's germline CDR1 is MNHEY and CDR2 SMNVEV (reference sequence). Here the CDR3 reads CASSPLGSYEQYF. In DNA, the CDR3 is TGTGCCAGCAGTCCCCTAGGCTCCTACGAGCAGTACTTC.

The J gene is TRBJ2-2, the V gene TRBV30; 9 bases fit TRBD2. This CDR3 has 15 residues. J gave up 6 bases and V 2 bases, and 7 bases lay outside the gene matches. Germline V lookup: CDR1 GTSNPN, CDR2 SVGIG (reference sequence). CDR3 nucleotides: TGTGCCTGGAGTCCGCCGGGACTAGCAGCCGGGGAGCTGTTTTTT. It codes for CAWSPPGLAAGELFF.

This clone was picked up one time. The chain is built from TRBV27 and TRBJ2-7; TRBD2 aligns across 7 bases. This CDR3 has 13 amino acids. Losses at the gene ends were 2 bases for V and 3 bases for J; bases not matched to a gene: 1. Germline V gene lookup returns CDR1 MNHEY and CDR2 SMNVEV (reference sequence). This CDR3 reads CASSLGGDYEQYF. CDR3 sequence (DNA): TGTGCCAGCAGTTTAGGGGGGGACTACGAGCAGTACTTC.

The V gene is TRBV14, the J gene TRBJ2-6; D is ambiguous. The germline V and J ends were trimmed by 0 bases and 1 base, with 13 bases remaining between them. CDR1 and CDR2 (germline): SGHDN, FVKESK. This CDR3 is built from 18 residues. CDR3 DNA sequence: TGTGCCAGCAGCCAAGATTTTTTTCAGACTTCTGGGGCCAACGTCCTGACTTTC. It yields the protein CASSQDFFQTSGANVLTF.

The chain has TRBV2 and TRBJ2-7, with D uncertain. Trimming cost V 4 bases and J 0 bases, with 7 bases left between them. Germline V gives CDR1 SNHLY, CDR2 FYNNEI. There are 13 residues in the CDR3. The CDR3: CASSGRSSYEQYF. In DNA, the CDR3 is TGTGCCAGCAGTGGTAGGAGCTCCTACGAGCAGTACTTC.

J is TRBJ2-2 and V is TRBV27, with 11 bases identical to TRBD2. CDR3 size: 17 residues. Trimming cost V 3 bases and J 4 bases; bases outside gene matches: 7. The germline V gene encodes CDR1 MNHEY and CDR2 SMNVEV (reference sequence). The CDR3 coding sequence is TGTGCCAGCAGTTTTCTGCTAGCGGGGGGAATCACCGGGGAGCTGTTTTTT. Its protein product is CASSFLLAGGITGELFF.

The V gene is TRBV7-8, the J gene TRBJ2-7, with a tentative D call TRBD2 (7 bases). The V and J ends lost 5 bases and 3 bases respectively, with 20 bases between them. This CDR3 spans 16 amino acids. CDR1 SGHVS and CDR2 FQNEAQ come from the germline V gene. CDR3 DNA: TGTGCCAGCAGCCCAGGGGAGGGATTCAGGGGCTACGAGCAGTACTTC. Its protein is CASSPGEGFRGYEQYF.

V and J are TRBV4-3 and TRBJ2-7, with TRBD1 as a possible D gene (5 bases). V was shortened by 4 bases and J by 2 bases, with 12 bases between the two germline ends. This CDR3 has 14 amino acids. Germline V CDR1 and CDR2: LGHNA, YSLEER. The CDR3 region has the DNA TGCGCCAGCAGCCTGTTAGGGGCCGCCTACGAGCAGTACTTC. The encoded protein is CASSLLGAAYEQYF.

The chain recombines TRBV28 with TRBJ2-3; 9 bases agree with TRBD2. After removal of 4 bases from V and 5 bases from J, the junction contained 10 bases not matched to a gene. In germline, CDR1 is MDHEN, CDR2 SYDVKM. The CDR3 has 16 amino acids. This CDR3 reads CASSWGSGRKRDTQYF. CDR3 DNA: TGTGCCAGCAGTTGGGGAAGCGGGAGGAAGAGAGATACGCAGTATTTT.

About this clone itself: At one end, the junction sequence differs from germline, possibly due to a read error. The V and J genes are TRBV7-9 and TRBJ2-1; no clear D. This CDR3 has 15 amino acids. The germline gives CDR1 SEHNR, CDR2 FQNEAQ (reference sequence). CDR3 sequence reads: CVSSLVAGRNNEQFF. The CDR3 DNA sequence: TGTGTCAGCAGCTTAGTTGCAGGTCGTAACAATGAGCAGTTCTTC.

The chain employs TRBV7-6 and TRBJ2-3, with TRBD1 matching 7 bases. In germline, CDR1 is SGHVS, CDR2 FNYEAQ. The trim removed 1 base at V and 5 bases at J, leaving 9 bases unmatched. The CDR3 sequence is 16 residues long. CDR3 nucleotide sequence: TGTGCCAGCAGCTTAGGAAGGGACAGATGGGAAGATACGCAGTATTTT. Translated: CASSLGRDRWEDTQYF.